Sequencing of this T cell receptor (beta chain) was carried out in a study of OX40 agonist ivuxolimab in advanced cancers. Findings and caveats of the study: Clonal expansion by week 6 occurred in CD4+ and CD8+ blood T cells (at 0.1 to 3.0 mg/kg).

TCRdb keeps only in-frame clones here, not all; method: immunoSEQ multiplex PCR. The sample has roughly 86,000 clones, around 86% seen once. Concerning this clone itself: Its antigen is unknown.

This TCR came from an adult with an advanced solid tumor such as melanoma, head and neck, liver or kidney cancer. Material: CD4+ or CD8+ T cells sorted from blood, obtained in a trial of the OX40 agonist ivuxolimab.

CDR3 coding DNA: TGTGCTAGTGGTTTGGGACAGGGTAATTATGAGCAGTTCTTC. Its translation is CASGLGQGNYEQFF. This chain uses TRBV12-5 with TRBJ2-1, with 7 bases aligning to TRBD1. CDR3 length: 14 residues. The V gene end was trimmed by 1 base and the J gene end by 8 bases; junction bases not matched to a gene: 5. CDR1 LGHNT and CDR2 FRNRAP come from the germline V gene.